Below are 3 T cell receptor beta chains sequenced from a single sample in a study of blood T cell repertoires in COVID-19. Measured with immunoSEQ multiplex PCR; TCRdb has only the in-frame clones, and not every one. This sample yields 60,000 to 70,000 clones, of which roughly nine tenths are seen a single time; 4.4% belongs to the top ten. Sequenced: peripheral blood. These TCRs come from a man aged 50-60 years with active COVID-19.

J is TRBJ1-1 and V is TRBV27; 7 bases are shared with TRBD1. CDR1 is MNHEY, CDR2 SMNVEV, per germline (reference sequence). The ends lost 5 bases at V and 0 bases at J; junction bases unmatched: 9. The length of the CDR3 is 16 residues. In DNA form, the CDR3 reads TGTGCCAGCAGTCTCGATGGGACAGCCTTGAACACTGAAGCTTTCTTT. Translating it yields CASSLDGTALNTEAFF.

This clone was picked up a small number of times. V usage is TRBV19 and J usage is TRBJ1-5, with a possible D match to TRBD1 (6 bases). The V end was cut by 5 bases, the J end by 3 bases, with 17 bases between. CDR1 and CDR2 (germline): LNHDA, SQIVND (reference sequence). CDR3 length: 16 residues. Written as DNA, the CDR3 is TGTGCCAGTAGTCAAGACAGGCGAGCCTTCAATCAGCCCCAGCATTTT. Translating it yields CASSQDRRAFNQPQHF.

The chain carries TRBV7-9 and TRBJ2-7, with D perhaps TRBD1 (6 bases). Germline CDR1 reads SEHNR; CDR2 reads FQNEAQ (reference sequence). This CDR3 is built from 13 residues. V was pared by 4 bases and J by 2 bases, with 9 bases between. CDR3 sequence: CASSSQGPYEQYF. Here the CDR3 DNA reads TGTGCCAGCAGCTCGCAGGGGCCCTACGAGCAGTACTTC. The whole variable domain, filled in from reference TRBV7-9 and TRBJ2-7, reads DTGVSQNPRHKITKRGQNVTFRCDPISEHNRLYWYRQTLGQGPEFLTYFQNEAQLEKSRLLSDRFSAERPKGSFSTLEIQRTEQGDSAMYLCASSSQGPYEQYFGPGTRLTVT.